This T cell receptor beta chain emerged from a study of blood T cell repertoires in COVID-19. For the study at large: T cells, B-cell-depleted T cells, or PBMCs provided the cDNA or gDNA that served as material.

The V segment lost 5 bases and the J segment 0 bases; nucleotides outside the gene matches: 8. The CDR3 covers 16 residues. Looked up from germline, CDR1 is SGHNT and CDR2 is YYREEE (reference sequence). In the original analysis: Reference gene primer amplification gave estimated nucleated cell counts. The data were produced by immunoSEQ multiplex PCR, yet TCRdb's version contains in-frame clones alone and is incomplete. The DNA gave D and trimming, while V, J and clone size come from that table. Here the sample spans 43,000 or so clones, 86% being singletons. The gene calls are TRBV5-4 and TRBJ2-1; 7 positions agree with TRBD1. Sequencing was done on a sample of peripheral blood. The receptor was isolated from a man aged 55-75 years with active or convalescent COVID-19. This chain's CDR3 is CASSSQGLSSYNEQFF. The CDR3 DNA sequence: TGTGCCAGCAGTTCACAGGGGTTGAGCTCCTACAATGAGCAGTTCTTC.